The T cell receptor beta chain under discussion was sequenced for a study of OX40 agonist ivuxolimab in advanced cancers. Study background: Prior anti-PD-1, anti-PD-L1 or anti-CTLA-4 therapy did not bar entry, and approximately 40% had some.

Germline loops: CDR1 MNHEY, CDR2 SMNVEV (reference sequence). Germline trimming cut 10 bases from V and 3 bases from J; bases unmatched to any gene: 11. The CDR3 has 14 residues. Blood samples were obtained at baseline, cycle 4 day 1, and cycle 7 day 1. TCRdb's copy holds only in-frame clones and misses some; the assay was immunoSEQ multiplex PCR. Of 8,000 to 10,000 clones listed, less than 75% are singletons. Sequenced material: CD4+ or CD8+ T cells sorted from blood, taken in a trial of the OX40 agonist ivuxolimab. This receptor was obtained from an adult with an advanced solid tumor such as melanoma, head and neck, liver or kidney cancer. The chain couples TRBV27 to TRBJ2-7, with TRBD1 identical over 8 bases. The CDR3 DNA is TGTGCCACCTCACCGGGGACAGGTAACTACGAGCAGTACTTC. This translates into CATSPGTGNYEQYF.